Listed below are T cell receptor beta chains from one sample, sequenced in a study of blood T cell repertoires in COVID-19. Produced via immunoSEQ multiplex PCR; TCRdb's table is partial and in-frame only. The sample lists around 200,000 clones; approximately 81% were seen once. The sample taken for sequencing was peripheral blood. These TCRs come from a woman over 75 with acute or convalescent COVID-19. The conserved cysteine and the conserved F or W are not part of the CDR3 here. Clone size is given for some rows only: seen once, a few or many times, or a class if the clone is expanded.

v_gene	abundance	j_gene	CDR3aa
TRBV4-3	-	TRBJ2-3	ASSQDHTTRGTDTQY
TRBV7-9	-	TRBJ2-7	ASSPVGQGAFEQY
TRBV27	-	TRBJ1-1	ASSLSRPPLEKNGEAF
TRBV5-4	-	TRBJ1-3	ASSLGHFSGNTIY
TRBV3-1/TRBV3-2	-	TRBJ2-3	ASSQGQRATDTQY
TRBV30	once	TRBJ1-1	AWSAGYLNTEAF
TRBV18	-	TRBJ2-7	ASSPGLAETYEQY
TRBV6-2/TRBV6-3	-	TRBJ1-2	ASSYRQEYGYT
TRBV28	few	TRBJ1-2	ASTTLFQGTVSGYT
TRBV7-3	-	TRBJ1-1	ASTTRGGTEAF
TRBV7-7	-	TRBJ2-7	ASSLSQRRSTSTYEQY
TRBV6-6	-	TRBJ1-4	ASSSVATNEKLF
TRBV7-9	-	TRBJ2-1	ASSHPGTSGDEQF
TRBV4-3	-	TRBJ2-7	ASSQAPGLAATYEQY
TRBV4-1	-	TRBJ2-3	ASSQGATDTQY
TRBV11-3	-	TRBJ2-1	ASSRGGGRDNEQF
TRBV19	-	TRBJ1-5	ASAEDSFNQPQH
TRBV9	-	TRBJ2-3	ASSVVDREDTQY
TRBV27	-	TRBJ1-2	ASSFQQAELRGYT
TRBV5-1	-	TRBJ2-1	ASSLSTGEASEQF
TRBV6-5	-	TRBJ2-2	ASSYSPGIATGELF
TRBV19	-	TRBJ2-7	ASRPRGAGLEQY
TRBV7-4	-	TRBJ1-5	ASSPGDNQPQH
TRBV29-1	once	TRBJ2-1	SVEGRNEQF
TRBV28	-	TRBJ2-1	ASSALAGTPGSSYNEQF
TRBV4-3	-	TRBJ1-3	ASSQGLILSGNTIY
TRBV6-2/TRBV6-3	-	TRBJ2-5	ASSYLGGGQETQY
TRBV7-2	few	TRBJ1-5	ASSLGQPSNQPQH
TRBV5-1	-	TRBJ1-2	ASSFSGVDYGYT
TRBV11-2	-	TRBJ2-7	ASRRLAGNYEQY
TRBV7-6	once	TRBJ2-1	ASSSLAGGNNEQF
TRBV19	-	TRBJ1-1	ASSPQLNRNTEAF
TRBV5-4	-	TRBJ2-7	ASSRPGQGAHEQY
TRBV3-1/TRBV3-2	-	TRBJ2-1	ASSQRGGNYNEQF
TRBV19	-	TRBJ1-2	ASSILTQQPSYGYT
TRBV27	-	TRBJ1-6	ASRADSTGLILASLH
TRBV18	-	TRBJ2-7	ASSPRGDTKQY
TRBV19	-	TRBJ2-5	ASSIGTGPNQETQY
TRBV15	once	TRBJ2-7	ATSRDRGGAHSYEQY
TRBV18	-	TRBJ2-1	ASSILASGPNEQF
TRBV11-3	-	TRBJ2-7	ASSFRGSSEQY
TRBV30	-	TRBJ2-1	AWSSPAGTSGRAINEQF
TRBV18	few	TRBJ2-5	ASSPNLGLQETQY
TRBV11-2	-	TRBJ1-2	ASSLVVSLGYT
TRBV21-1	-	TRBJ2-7	ASSTLTSGAYEQY
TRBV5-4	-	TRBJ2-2	ASSWDRGTGELF
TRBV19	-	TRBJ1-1	ASSIAPGTEAF
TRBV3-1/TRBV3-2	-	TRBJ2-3	ASSVLAGDGDTQY
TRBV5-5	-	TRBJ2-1	ASSSRGNNEQF
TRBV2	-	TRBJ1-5	ASRGDFNQPQH
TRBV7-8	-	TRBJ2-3	ASTLLAGVTGTQY
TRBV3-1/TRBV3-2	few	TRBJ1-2	ASSQPLGQVAYGYT